The subject of this entry is one TCR beta chain. Sequencing used immunoSEQ multiplex PCR; TCRdb keeps in-frame clones, though not all of them. The sample shows roughly 70,000 clones, nearly 90% of them seen only once. This record belongs to a study of blood T cell repertoires in COVID-19. The V and J ends lost 0 bases and 9 bases respectively, with 15 bases between them. Germline CDR1 reads LNHDA; CDR2 reads SQIVND (reference sequence). CDR3 length: 15 residues. Sequenced sample: peripheral blood. The sequence was collected from a man between 65 and 80 years old with acute or convalescent COVID-19. This chain links TRBV19 with TRBJ1-5; a weak D match, TRBD1 (5 bases). The DNA for the CDR3 is TGTGCCAGTAGTATAGATAGGGGAAACCTCGGGCCCCAGCATTTT. It encodes CASSIDRGNLGPQHF.